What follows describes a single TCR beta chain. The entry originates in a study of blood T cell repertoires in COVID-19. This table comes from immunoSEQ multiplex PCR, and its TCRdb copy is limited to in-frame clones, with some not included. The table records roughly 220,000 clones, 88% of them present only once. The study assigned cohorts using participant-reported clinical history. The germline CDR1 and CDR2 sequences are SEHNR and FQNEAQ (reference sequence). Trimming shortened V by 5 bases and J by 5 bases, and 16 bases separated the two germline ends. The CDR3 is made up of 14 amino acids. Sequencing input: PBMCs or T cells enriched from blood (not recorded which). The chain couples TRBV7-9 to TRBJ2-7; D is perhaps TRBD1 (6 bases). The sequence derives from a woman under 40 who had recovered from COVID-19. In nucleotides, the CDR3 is TGTGCCAGCAGCGCCCAGGGGTCCCATGACGAGCAGTACTTC. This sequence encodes CASSAQGSHDEQYF.